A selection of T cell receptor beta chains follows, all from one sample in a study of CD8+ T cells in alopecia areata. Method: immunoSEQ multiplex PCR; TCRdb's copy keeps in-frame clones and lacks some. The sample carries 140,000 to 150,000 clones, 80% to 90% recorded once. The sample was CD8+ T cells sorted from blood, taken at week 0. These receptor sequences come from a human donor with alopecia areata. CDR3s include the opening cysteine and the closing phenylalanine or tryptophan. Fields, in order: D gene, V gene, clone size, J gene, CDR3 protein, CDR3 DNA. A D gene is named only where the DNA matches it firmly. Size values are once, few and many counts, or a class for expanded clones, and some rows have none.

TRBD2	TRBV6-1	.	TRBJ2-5	CASSVGSGGEETQYF	TGTGCCAGCAGTGTAGGTAGCGGGGGAGAAGAGACCCAGTACTTC
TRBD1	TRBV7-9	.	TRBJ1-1	CASSPTTGDTEAFF	TGTGCCAGCAGCCCGACTACAGGGGACACTGAAGCTTTCTTT
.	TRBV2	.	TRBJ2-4	CASLAKNIQYF	TGTGCCAGCTTAGCCAAAAACATTCAGTACTTC
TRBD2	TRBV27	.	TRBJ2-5	CASSPPSGTYETQYF	TGTGCCAGCAGTCCTCCTAGCGGGACATACGAGACCCAGTACTTC
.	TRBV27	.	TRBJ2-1	CASSSGTYNEQFF	TGTGCCAGCAGTTCCGGGACGTACAATGAGCAGTTCTTC
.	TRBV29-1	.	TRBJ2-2	CSVNDGELFF	TGCAGCGTGAACGACGGGGAGCTGTTTTTT
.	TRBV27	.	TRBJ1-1	CASRRDSLNTEAFF	TGTGCCAGCAGACGAGACTCCCTGAACACTGAAGCTTTCTTT
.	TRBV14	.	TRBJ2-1	CASSQDGGNEQFF	TGTGCCAGCAGCCAAGATGGGGGGAATGAGCAGTTCTTC
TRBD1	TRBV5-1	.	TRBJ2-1	CASTKSGTGLELYNEQFF	TGCGCCAGCACCAAATCAGGGACAGGCTTAGAATTGTACAATGAGCAGTTCTTC
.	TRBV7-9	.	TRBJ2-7	CASSFNMGHYVEQYF	TGTGCCAGCAGCTTCAACATGGGCCACTACGTTGAGCAGTACTTC
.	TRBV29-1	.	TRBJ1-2	CSVATGSYGYTF	TGCAGCGTGGCTACAGGGAGTTATGGCTACACCTTC
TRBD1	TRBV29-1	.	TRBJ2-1	CSAVGQPLNEQFF	TGCAGCGCGGTGGGACAGCCCCTCAATGAGCAGTTCTTC
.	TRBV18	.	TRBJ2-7	CASSKEGEGAYEQYF	TGTGCCAGCTCAAAAGAAGGGGAAGGAGCCTACGAGCAGTACTTC
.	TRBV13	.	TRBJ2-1	CASSFVGQSYNEQFF	TGTGCCAGCAGCTTTGTTGGACAGTCCTACAATGAGCAGTTCTTC
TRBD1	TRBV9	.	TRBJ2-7	CASSAQGNDLWQYF	TGTGCCAGCAGCGCACAGGGGAACGACCTGTGGCAGTACTTC
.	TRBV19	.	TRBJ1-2	CASSISGSNYGYTF	TGTGCCAGTAGTATATCAGGGAGCAACTATGGCTACACCTTC
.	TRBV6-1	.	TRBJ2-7	CATGSSYEQYF	TGTGCTACCGGGTCTTCCTACGAGCAGTACTTC
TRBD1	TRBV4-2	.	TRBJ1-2	CASSRGTGYGYTF	TGTGCCAGCAGCCGAGGGACAGGCTATGGCTACACCTTC
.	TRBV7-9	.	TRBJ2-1	CASSPPGPTTPNEQFF	TGTGCCAGCAGCCCCCCAGGGCCTACAACCCCCAATGAGCAGTTCTTC
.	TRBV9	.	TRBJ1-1	CASSATAGLMDTEAFF	TGTGCCAGCAGCGCAACGGCGGGGCTTATGGACACTGAAGCTTTCTTT
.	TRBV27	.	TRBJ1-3	CASSPMTVSGNTIYF	TGTGCCAGCAGTCCTATGACAGTCTCTGGAAACACCATATATTTT
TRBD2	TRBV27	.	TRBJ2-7	CASSSGGAYEQYF	TGTGCCAGCTCGAGCGGGGGGGCTTACGAGCAGTACTTC
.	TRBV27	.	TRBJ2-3	CASSFAGITDTQYF	TGTGCCAGCAGTTTCGCCGGGATCACAGATACGCAGTATTTT
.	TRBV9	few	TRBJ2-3	CASSPYGAVTDTQYF	TGTGCCAGCAGCCCCTACGGGGCAGTCACAGATACGCAGTATTTT
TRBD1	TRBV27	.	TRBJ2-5	CASTGTGTQETQYF	TGTGCCAGCACGGGGACAGGGACTCAAGAGACCCAGTACTTC
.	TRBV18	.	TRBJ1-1	CASSRVWDTEAFF	TGTGCCAGCTCACGGGTTTGGGACACTGAAGCTTTCTTT
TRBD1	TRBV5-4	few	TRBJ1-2	CASSTSGTGDGYTF	TGTGCCAGCAGCACCTCCGGGACAGGGGATGGCTACACCTTC
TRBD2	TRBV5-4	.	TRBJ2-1	CASSSPLAGKSNEQFF	TGTGCCAGCAGCTCGCCTCTAGCGGGCAAGAGCAATGAGCAGTTCTTC
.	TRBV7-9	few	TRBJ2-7	CASSSAVSASYEQYF	TGTGCCAGCAGCTCAGCGGTTTCGGCGTCCTACGAGCAGTACTTC
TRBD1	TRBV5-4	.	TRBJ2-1	CASSTGQGIYNEQFF	TGTGCCAGCAGCACGGGACAGGGGATTTACAATGAGCAGTTCTTC
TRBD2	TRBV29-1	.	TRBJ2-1	CSVVPAGGRTYNEQFF	TGCAGCGTTGTCCCAGCGGGAGGACGCACCTACAATGAGCAGTTCTTC
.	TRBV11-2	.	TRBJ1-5	CASSHRDGDYSNQPQHF	TGTGCCAGCAGCCACCGGGACGGTGATTATAGCAATCAGCCCCAGCATTTT
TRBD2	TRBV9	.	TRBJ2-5	CASSVGLAGVTETQYF	TGTGCCAGCAGCGTAGGGCTAGCGGGAGTTACAGAGACCCAGTACTTC
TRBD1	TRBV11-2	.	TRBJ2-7	CASSLDSWDRGREEQYF	TGTGCCAGCAGCTTAGACTCATGGGACAGGGGGCGCGAAGAGCAGTACTTC
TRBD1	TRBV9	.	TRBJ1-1	CASSVDYRGANTEAFF	TGTGCCAGCAGCGTAGATTACAGGGGAGCAAACACTGAAGCTTTCTTT
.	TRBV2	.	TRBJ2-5	CASSEGPHQETQYF	TGTGCCAGCAGTGAAGGACCGCACCAAGAGACCCAGTACTTC
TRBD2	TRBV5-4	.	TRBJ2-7	CASSVGVAGASYEQYF	TGTGCCAGCAGCGTTGGGGTCGCGGGAGCGAGCTACGAGCAGTACTTC
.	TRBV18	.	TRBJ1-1	CASSYLLPNTEAFF	TGTGCCAGCTCATACTTGCTCCCGAACACTGAAGCTTTCTTT
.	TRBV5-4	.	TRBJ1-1	CASKSSANTEAFF	TGTGCCAGCAAGTCATCGGCGAACACTGAAGCTTTCTTT
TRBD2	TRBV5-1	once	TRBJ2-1	CASSLMGLDYNEQFF	TGCGCCAGCAGCTTGATGGGACTAGATTACAATGAGCAGTTCTTC
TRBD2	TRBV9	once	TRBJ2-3	CASSVESLAVDTQYF	TGTGCCAGCAGCGTAGAAAGCCTAGCGGTAGATACGCAGTATTTT
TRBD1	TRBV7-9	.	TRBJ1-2	CASSRGQASNYGYTF	TGTGCCAGCAGCCGGGGACAGGCCTCTAACTATGGCTACACCTTC